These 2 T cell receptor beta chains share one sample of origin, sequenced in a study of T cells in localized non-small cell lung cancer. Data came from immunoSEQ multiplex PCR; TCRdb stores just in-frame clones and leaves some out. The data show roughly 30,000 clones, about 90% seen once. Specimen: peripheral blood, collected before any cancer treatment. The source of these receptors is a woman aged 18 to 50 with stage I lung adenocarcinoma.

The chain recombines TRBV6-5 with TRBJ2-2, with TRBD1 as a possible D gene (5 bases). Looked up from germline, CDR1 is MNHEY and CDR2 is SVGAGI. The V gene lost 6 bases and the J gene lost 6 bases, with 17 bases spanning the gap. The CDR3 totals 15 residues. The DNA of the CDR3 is TGTGCCAGCAGATGGGGCATTCAGGGCGCCGGGGAGCTGTTTTTT. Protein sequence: CASRWGIQGAGELFF.

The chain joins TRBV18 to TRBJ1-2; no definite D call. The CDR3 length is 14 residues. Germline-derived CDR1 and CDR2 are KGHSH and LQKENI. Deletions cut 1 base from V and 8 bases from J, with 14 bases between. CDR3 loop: CASSPRSGSSGYTF. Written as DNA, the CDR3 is TGTGCCAGCTCACCACGATCTGGGTCTAGCGGCTACACCTTC.